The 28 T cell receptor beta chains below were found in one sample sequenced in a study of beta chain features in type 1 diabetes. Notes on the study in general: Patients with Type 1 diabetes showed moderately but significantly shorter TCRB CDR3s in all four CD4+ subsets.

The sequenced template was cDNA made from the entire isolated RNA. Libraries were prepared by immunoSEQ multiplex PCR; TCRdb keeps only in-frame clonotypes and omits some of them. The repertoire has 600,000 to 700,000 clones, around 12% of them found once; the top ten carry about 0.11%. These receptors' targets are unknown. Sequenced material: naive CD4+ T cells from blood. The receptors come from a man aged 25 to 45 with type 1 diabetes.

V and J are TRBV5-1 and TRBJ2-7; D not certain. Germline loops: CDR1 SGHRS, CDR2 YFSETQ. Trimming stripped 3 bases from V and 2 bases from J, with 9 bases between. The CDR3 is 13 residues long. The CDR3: CASSSLGTYEQYF. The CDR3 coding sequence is TGCGCCAGCAGCTCCCTGGGGACCTACGAGCAGTACTTC.

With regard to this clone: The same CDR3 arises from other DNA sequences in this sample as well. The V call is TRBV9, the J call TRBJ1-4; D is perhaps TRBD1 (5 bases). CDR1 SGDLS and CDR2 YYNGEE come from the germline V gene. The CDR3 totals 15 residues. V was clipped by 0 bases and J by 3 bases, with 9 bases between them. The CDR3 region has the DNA TGTGCCAGCAGCGTAGTAGGGGAGGCTAATGAAAAACTGTTTTTT. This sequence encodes CASSVVGEANEKLFF.

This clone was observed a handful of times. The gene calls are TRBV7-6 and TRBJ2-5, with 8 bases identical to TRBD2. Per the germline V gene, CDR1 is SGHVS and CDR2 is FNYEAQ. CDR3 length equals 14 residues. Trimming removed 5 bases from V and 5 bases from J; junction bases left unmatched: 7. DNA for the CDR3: TGTGCCAGCAGCGGGTTAGCGGGGTTGGAGACCCAGTACTTC. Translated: CASSGLAGLETQYF.

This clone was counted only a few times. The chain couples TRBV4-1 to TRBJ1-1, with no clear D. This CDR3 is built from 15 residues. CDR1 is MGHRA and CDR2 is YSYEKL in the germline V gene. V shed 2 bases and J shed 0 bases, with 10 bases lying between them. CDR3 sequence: CASSQFAQMNTEAFF. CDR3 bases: TGCGCCAGCAGCCAATTCGCCCAGATGAACACTGAAGCTTTCTTT.

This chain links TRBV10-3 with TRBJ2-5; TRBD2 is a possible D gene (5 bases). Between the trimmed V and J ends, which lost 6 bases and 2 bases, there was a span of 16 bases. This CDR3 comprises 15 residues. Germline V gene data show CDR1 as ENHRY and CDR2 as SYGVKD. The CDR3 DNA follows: TGTGCCATCAGGGGGTCGAGAGGGAATCAAGAGACCCAGTACTTC. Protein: CAIRGSRGNQETQYF.

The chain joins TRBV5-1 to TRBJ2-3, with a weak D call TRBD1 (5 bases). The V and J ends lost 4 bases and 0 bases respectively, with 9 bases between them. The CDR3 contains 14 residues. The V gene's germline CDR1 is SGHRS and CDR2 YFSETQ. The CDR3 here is CASSGPGSTDTQYF. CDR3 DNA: TGCGCCAGCAGCGGTCCAGGGAGCACAGATACGCAGTATTTT.

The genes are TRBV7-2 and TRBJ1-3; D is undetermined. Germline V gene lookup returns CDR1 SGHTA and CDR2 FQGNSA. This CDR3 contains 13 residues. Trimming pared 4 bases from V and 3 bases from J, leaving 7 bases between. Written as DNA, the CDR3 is TGTGCCAGCAGCTCAAGGAGTGGAAACACCATATATTTT. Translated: CASSSRSGNTIYF.

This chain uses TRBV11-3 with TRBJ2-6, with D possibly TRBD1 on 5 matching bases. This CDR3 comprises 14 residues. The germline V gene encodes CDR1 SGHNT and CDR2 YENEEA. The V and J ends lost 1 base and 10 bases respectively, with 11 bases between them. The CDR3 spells CASSLGGAGNVLTF. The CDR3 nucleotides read TGTGCCAGCAGCTTAGGGGGCGCTGGTAACGTCCTGACTTTC.

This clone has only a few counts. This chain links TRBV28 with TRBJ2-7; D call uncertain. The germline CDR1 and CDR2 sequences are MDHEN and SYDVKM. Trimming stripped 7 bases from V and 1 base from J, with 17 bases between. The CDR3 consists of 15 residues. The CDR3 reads CASTSYLTASYEQYF. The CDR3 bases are TGTGCCAGCACCTCTTATCTTACCGCGTCCTACGAGCAGTACTTC.

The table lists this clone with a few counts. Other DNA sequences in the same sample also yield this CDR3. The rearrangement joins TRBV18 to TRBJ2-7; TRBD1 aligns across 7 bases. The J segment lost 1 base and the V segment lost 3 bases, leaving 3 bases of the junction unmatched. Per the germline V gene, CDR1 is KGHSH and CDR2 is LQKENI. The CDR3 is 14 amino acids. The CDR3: CASSPRDSSYEQYF. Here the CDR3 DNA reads TGTGCCAGCTCACCCCGGGACAGTTCCTACGAGCAGTACTTC.

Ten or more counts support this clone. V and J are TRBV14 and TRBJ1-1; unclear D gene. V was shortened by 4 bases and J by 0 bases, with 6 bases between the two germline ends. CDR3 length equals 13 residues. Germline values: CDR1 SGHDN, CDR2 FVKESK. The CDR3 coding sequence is TGTGCCAGCAGCCGAGATATGAACACTGAAGCTTTCTTT. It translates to CASSRDMNTEAFF.

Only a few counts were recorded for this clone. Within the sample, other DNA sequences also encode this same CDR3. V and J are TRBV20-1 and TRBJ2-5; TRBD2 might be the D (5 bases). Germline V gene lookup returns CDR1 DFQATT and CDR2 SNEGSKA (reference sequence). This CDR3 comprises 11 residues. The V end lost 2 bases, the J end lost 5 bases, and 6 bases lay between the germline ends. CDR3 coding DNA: TGCAGTGCTAGAACGGGGGAGACCCAGTACTTC. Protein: CSARTGETQYF.

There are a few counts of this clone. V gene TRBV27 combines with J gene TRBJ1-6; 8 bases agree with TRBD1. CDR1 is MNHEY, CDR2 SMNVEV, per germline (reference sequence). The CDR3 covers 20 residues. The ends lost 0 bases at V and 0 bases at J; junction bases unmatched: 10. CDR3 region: CASSLSSRGLKSSYNSPLHF. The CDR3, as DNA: TGTGCCAGCAGTTTATCGAGCAGGGGGCTAAAGAGCTCCTATAATTCACCCCTCCACTTT.

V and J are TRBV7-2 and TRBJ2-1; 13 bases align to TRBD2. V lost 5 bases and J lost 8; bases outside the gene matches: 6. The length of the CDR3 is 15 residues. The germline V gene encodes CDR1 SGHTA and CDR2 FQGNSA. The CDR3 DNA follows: TGTGCCAGCAGCCAAGGACTAGCGGGGGTGGATGAGCAGTTCTTC. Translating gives CASSQGLAGVDEQFF.

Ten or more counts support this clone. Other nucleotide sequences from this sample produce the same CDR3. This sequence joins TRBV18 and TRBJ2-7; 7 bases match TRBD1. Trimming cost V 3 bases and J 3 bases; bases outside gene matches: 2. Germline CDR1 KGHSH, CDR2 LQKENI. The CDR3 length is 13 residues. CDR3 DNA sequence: TGTGCCAGCTCACCGGGACAGATCTACGAGCAGTACTTC. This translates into CASSPGQIYEQYF.

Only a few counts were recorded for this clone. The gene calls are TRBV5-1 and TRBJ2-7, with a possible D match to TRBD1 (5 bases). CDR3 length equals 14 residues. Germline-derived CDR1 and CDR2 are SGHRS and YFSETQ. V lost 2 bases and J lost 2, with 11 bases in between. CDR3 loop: CASSFSRETYEQYF. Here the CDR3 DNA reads TGCGCCAGCAGCTTTAGCAGGGAAACCTACGAGCAGTACTTC.

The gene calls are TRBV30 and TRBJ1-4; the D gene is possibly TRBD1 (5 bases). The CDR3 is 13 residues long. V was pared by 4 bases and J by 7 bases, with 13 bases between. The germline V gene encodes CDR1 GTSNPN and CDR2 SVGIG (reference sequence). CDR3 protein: CAWTRQGGEKLFF. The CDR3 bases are TGTGCCTGGACCCGCCAGGGAGGTGAAAAACTGTTTTTT.

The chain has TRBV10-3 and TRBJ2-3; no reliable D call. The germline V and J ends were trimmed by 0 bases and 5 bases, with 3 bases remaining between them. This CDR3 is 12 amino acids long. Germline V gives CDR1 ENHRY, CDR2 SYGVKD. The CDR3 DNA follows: TGTGCCATCAGTGAGTCTGTAGATACGCAGTATTTT. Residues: CAISESVDTQYF.

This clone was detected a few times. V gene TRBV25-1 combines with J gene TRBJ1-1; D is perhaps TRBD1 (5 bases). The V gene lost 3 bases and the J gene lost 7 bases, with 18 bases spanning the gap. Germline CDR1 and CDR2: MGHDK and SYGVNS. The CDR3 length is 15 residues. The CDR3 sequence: CASSDPWGGVGEAFF. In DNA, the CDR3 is TGTGCCAGCAGTGACCCCTGGGGGGGGGTTGGTGAAGCTTTCTTT.

DNA of the CDR3: TGTGCCAGCAGTTTCATGGACAGTCGCTACAATGAGCAGTTCTTC. Translating it yields CASSFMDSRYNEQFF. The chain links TRBV6-6 to TRBJ2-1; tentative D call: TRBD1 (6 bases). V lost 4 bases and J 3 bases, leaving 13 bases between the germline ends. The germline V gene has CDR1 MNHNY and CDR2 SVGAGI (reference sequence). There are 15 residues in the CDR3.

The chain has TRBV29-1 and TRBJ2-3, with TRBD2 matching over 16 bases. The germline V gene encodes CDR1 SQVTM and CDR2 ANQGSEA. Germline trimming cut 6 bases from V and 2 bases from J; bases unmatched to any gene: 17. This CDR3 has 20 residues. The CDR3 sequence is CSVIPWEGLAGGLVTDTQYF. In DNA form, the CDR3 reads TGCAGCGTCATCCCCTGGGAGGGACTAGCGGGGGGGCTGGTCACAGATACGCAGTATTTT.

The CDR3 spells CASSAGDRLNTEAFF. CDR3 DNA: TGCGCCAGCAGCGCAGGGGACAGATTGAACACTGAAGCTTTCTTT. The chain has TRBV5-1 and TRBJ1-1; 7 nucleotides align to TRBD1. The V gene end was trimmed by 4 bases and the J gene end by 0 bases; junction bases not matched to a gene: 6. In germline, CDR1 is SGHRS, CDR2 YFSETQ. The length of the CDR3 is 15 residues. Using reference TRBV5-1 and TRBJ1-1 for the parts outside the CDR3, the full variable domain is KAGVTQTPRYLIKTRGQQVTLSCSPISGHRSVSWYQQTPGQGLQFLFEYFSETQRNKGNFPGRFSGRQFSNSRSEMNVSTLELGDSALYLCASSAGDRLNTEAFFGQGTRLTVV.

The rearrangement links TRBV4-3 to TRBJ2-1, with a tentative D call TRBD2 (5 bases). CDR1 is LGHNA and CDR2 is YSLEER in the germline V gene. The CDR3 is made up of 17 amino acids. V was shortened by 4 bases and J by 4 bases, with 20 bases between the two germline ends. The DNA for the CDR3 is TGCGCCAGCAGCCGATCCATTCCGGGGAGCTTTTACAATGAGCAGTTCTTC. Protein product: CASSRSIPGSFYNEQFF.

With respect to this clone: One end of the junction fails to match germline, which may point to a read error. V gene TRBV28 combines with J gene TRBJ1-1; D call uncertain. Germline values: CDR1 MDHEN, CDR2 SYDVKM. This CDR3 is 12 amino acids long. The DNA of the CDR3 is TGTGCCAGCACCACGGGCGACTCTTCGTTGATCTTT. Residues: CASTTGDSSLIF.

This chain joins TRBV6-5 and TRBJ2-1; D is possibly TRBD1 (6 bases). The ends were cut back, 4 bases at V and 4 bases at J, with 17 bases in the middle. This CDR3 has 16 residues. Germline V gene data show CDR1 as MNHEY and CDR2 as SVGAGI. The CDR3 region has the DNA TGTGCCAGCAGTTCACTACAGGGTGTGCATTACAATGAGCAGTTCTTC. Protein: CASSSLQGVHYNEQFF.

CDR3 residues: CASSPPEDSYGYTF. CDR3 sequence (DNA): TGTGCCAGCTCACCACCCGAGGACAGCTATGGCTACACCTTC. This chain uses TRBV18 with TRBJ1-2; a weak D match, TRBD1 (6 bases). Trimming left V 0 bases short and J 4 bases short, with 9 bases between. The CDR3 consists of 14 residues. The germline gives CDR1 KGHSH, CDR2 LQKENI.

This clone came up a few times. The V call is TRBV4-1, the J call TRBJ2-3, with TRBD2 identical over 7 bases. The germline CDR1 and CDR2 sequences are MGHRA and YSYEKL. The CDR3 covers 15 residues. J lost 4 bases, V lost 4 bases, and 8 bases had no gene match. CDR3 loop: CASSPAGRAADTQYF. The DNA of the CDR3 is TGCGCCAGCAGCCCCGCAGGGAGGGCGGCAGATACGCAGTATTTT.

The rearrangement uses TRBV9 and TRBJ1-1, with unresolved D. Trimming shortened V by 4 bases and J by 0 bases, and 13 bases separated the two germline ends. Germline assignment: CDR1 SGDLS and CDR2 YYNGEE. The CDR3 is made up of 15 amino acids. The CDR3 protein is CASSPVVVMNTEAFF. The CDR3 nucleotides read TGTGCCAGCAGCCCAGTGGTAGTTATGAACACTGAAGCTTTCTTT. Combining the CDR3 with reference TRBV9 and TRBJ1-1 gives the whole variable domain DSGVTQTPKHLITATGQRVTLRCSPRSGDLSVYWYQQSLDQGLQFLIQYYNGEERAKGNILERFSAQQFPDLHSELNLSSLELGDSALYFCASSPVVVMNTEAFFGQGTRLTVV.